The 7 T cell receptor beta chains below all came from one sample that was sequenced in a study of T cells in Graves' hyperthyroidism and ophthalmopathy. Template material for amplifying TCR beta CDR3 regions consisted of RNA transcripts. First-round RT-PCR targeting the TCR CDR3 was performed with the HTBI primer set. From the multiplex PCR reads, TCRdb called clonotypes with MiXCR, one entry per CDR3 protein. The sample records some 620,000 distinct CDR3 sequences, around 15% being singletons. The material sequenced was blood. These receptors all stem from a young woman with Graves' hyperthyroidism.

The rearrangement links TRBV20-1 to TRBJ2-1; either TRBD1 or TRBD2 may fit D (5 bases each). The germline V and J ends were trimmed by 2 bases and 7 bases, with 15 bases remaining between them. This CDR3 comprises 14 residues. Germline-derived CDR1 and CDR2 are DFQATT and SNEGSKA (reference sequence). The CDR3 loop reads CSARRPGTSNEQFF. As DNA, the CDR3 is TGCAGTGCTAGAAGGCCAGGGACCTCGAATGAGCAGTTCTTC.

The table lists this clonotype with many counts. J is TRBJ2-7 and V is TRBV7-2; unclear D gene. The CDR3 is made up of 15 amino acids. Germline V gene lookup returns CDR1 SGHTA and CDR2 FQGNSA. V was trimmed by 5 bases and J by 0 bases, leaving 14 bases between them. CDR3 sequence (DNA): TGTGCCAGCAGCCCGTCGCGACATAGCTCCTACGAGCAGTACTTC. Encoded protein: CASSPSRHSSYEQYF.

This clonotype showed up many times. The rearrangement links TRBV13 to TRBJ2-7, with 7 bases fitting TRBD2. Germline V CDR1 and CDR2: PRHDT, FYEKMQ (reference sequence). With 6 bases clipped from V and 2 bases from J, the junction kept 7 bases outside the gene matches. This CDR3 contains 14 residues. The chain's CDR3 is CASRFGGRAYEQYF. CDR3 nucleotide sequence: TGTGCCAGCAGATTTGGAGGGAGGGCCTACGAGCAGTACTTC.

This clonotype occurred a few times. This sequence joins TRBV7-9 and TRBJ2-4; 9 positions agree with TRBD2. CDR1 is SEHNR, CDR2 FQNEAQ, per germline (reference sequence). With 3 bases clipped from V and 0 bases from J, the junction kept 12 bases outside the gene matches. The CDR3 is made up of 19 amino acids. The CDR3 sequence: CASSFGPSGIGRAKNIQYF. CDR3 in DNA: TGTGCCAGCAGCTTTGGTCCTAGCGGGATAGGAAGAGCCAAAAACATTCAGTACTTC.

The chain employs TRBV20-1 and TRBJ2-6; the D is unclear. Germline values: CDR1 DFQATT, CDR2 SNEGSKA (reference sequence). V was shortened by 6 bases and J by 4 bases, with 7 bases between the two germline ends. CDR3 length equals 12 residues. CDR3 residues: CSAPIGANVLTF. CDR3 DNA sequence: TGCAGTGCACCGATCGGGGCCAACGTCCTGACTTTC.

This clonotype was counted ten times or more. The V gene is TRBV20-1, the J gene TRBJ2-7; TRBD2 matches 11 bases. The CDR3 length is 14 residues. V lost 1 base and J lost 3; bases outside the gene matches: 2. The germline V gene encodes CDR1 DFQATT and CDR2 SNEGSKA (reference sequence). The CDR3 nucleotides are TGCAGTGCTAGAGGGACTAGCGGGTACTACGAGCAGTACTTC. This gives the protein CSARGTSGYYEQYF.

J is TRBJ2-4 and V is TRBV20-1; 7 nucleotides line up with TRBD1. J lost 4 bases, V lost 2 bases, and 8 bases had no gene match. Germline assignment: CDR1 DFQATT and CDR2 SNEGSKA (reference sequence). This CDR3 is 15 amino acids long. CDR3 region: CSARTGDQPKNIQYF. As DNA, the CDR3 is TGCAGTGCTAGAACAGGGGACCAACCTAAAAACATTCAGTACTTC.